Presented here are 23 T cell receptor beta chains from one specimen sequenced in a study of shared clonotypes between healthy human individuals. Clones were read by immunoSEQ multiplex PCR, and TCRdb kept only the in-frame ones, dropping some. This table has millions of clones, roughly 96% appearing once. The sample consisted of naive CD4+ T cells sorted from blood. Noted subset: CD45RA+ positively selected. These receptors came from a man aged 18 to 30 in good health.

This clone appeared a single time. This chain connects TRBV2 to TRBJ1-5; D remains unclear. Trimming took 1 base from V and 0 from J, leaving 7 bases between them. Germline CDR1 and CDR2: SNHLY and FYNNEI. The CDR3 runs to 15 residues. CDR3 sequence reads: CASSEGSYSNQPQHF. CDR3 bases: TGTGCCAGCAGTGAAGGCAGTTATAGCAATCAGCCCCAGCATTTT.

This chain joins TRBV20-1 and TRBJ1-2; D is perhaps TRBD1 (5 bases). CDR1 is DFQATT, CDR2 SNEGSKA, per germline (reference sequence). This CDR3 has 11 amino acids. V lost 4 bases and J 4 bases, leaving 7 bases between the germline ends. The CDR3 sequence is CSAKQAYGYTF. Here the CDR3 DNA reads TGCAGTGCTAAACAGGCCTATGGCTACACCTTC.

This chain links TRBV6-1 with TRBJ1-1; D possibly corresponds to TRBD1 (6 bases). CDR3 length: 10 residues. Germline CDR1 is MNHNS and CDR2 is SASEGT. This chain's CDR3 is CATGNTEAFF. CDR3 sequence (DNA): TGTGCGACAGGGAACACTGAAGCTTTCTTT.

The chain has TRBV7-9 and TRBJ2-1; TRBD1 agrees at 7 bases. The CDR3 has 15 residues. The germline V gene encodes CDR1 SEHNR and CDR2 FQNEAQ (reference sequence). J lost 2 bases, V lost 8 bases, and 9 bases had no gene match. CDR3 sequence (DNA): TGTGCCAGCGGAAGGGGGCAGACCCCCTACAATGAGCAGTTCTTC. Translation: CASGRGQTPYNEQFF.

This chain links TRBV7-9 with TRBJ2-7, with unresolved D. This CDR3 has 12 amino acids. Germline V gives CDR1 SEHNR, CDR2 FQNEAQ (reference sequence). Trimming took off 5 bases at V and 9 bases at J, with 14 bases between the two ends. The CDR3 sequence is CASSQNALRQYF. The CDR3 nucleotides are TGTGCCAGCAGCCAGAATGCATTGCGGCAGTACTTC.

The genes are TRBV5-4 and TRBJ2-5, with 8 positions matching TRBD1. The CDR3 has 15 residues. Germline V CDR1 and CDR2: SGHNT, YYREEE (reference sequence). V trimming: 0 bases; J trimming: 5 bases; junction bases outside the gene matches: 6. The CDR3 is CASSLAGQGLETQYF. In DNA form, the CDR3 reads TGTGCCAGCAGCTTGGCAGGACAGGGATTGGAGACCCAGTACTTC.

This chain uses TRBV4-1 with TRBJ2-3, with D perhaps matching TRBD1 or TRBD2 (5 bases each). V shed 4 bases and J shed 4 bases, with 15 bases lying between them. The CDR3 is made up of 15 amino acids. The germline CDR1 and CDR2 sequences are MGHRA and YSYEKL. The CDR3 protein is CASSRDGLSADTQYF. As DNA, the CDR3 is TGCGCCAGCAGCCGGGACGGACTCTCGGCAGATACGCAGTATTTT.

This chain uses TRBV7-2 with TRBJ2-7; TRBD2 might be the D (6 bases). This CDR3 has 12 residues. Trimming cost V 4 bases and J 3 bases, with 7 bases left between them. CDR1 is SGHTA, CDR2 FQGNSA, per germline. In nucleotides, the CDR3 is TGTGCCAGCAGCTGGGACTTCTACGAGCAGTACTTC. Translated, it gives CASSWDFYEQYF.

This sequence joins TRBV19 and TRBJ1-1; tentative D call: TRBD1 (6 bases). V lost 5 bases and J 0 bases, leaving 10 bases between the germline ends. The CDR3 spans 14 residues. From germline, CDR1 is LNHDA and CDR2 SQIVND (reference sequence). CDR3 DNA sequence: TGTGCCAGTAGTTCAGGGGCCATGAACACTGAAGCTTTCTTT. Its translation is CASSSGAMNTEAFF. The full variable domain, in which reference TRBV19 and TRBJ1-1 provide the parts outside the CDR3, is DGGITQSPKYLFRKEGQNVTLSCEQNLNHDAMYWYRQDPGQGLRLIYYSQIVNDFQKGDIAEGYSVSREKKESFPLTVTSAQKNPTAFYLCASSSGAMNTEAFFGQGTRLTVV.

This chain connects TRBV5-1 to TRBJ2-5; D could derive from TRBD1 or TRBD2 (5 bases each). Germline V gene sequence: CDR1 SGHRS, CDR2 YFSETQ. There are 13 residues in the CDR3. The V and J ends lost 3 bases and 3 bases respectively, with 9 bases between them. CDR3 loop: CASSYRGEETQYF. DNA for the CDR3: TGCGCCAGCAGCTACCGAGGGGAAGAGACCCAGTACTTC.

V usage is TRBV6-5 and J usage is TRBJ1-4, with a tentative D call TRBD1 (6 bases). V lost 6 bases, J lost 4 bases, and 15 bases lay in between. Germline lookup yields CDR1 MNHEY and CDR2 SVGAGI. The CDR3 runs to 15 residues. CDR3 sequence reads: CASRRTVSNNEKLFF. CDR3 DNA sequence: TGTGCCAGCAGAAGGACAGTCTCGAATAATGAAAAACTGTTTTTT.

This chain connects TRBV19 to TRBJ2-3; D possibly matches TRBD1 or TRBD2 (5 bases each). Between the trimmed V and J ends, which lost 4 bases and 9 bases, there was a span of 11 bases. From germline, CDR1 is LNHDA and CDR2 SQIVND (reference sequence). The CDR3 length is 12 residues. The CDR3 coding sequence is TGTGCCAGTAGTACCGAGGGGCGAACGCAGTATTTT. Translation: CASSTEGRTQYF.

The chain links TRBV4-1 to TRBJ1-4; the D gene is possibly TRBD1 (5 bases). The CDR3 is made up of 15 amino acids. With 4 bases removed from V and 5 bases from J, the gap between germline ends came to 14 bases. CDR1 and CDR2 (germline): MGHRA, YSYEKL. In nucleotides, the CDR3 is TGCGCCAGCAGCCGGGCCGGGACGGCAAATGAAAAACTGTTTTTT. Its translation: CASSRAGTANEKLFF.

This chain joins TRBV27 and TRBJ1-6; tentative D call: TRBD1 (5 bases). The CDR3 totals 15 residues. Trimming stripped 8 bases from V and 3 bases from J, with 14 bases between. Germline CDR1 MNHEY, CDR2 SMNVEV (reference sequence). The CDR3 region has the DNA TGTGCCAGCGGGGGAGGGGCTCTCTATAATTCACCCCTCCACTTT. Translated, it gives CASGGGALYNSPLHF.

The chain combines TRBV27 with TRBJ2-7, with 8 bases that match TRBD2. CDR1 is MNHEY and CDR2 is SMNVEV in the germline V gene (reference sequence). Unmatched junction bases numbered 10, after V lost 3 bases and J lost 6 bases. The CDR3 loop spans 15 amino acids. The CDR3, as DNA: TGTGCCAGCAGTTTCGGGGGGGCACTGGTCGCCGAGCAGTACTTC. Its protein is CASSFGGALVAEQYF.

On this clone itself: The sample carries other DNA sequences with the same CDR3. The J gene is TRBJ2-7, the V gene TRBV5-1, with unresolved D. The germline gives CDR1 SGHRS, CDR2 YFSETQ. Trimming shortened V by 0 bases and J by 2 bases, and 12 bases separated the two germline ends. This CDR3 is built from 15 residues. The CDR3 DNA reads as TGCGCCAGCAGCTTGGAGCCAGGCCTCACCTACGAGCAGTACTTC. Protein sequence: CASSLEPGLTYEQYF.

J is TRBJ2-1 and V is TRBV7-2; TRBD1 is a possible D gene (6 bases). Deletions cut 1 base from V and 3 bases from J, with 10 bases between. This CDR3 is 15 amino acids long. Germline V gene lookup returns CDR1 SGHTA and CDR2 FQGNSA. This chain's CDR3 is CASSLGQGYYNEQFF. The CDR3 DNA reads as TGTGCCAGCAGCTTAGGGCAGGGGTACTACAATGAGCAGTTCTTC.

This chain links TRBV4-1 with TRBJ1-4; TRBD1 matches at 8 bases. This CDR3 is built from 18 residues. Germline CDR1 is MGHRA and CDR2 is YSYEKL. Trimming at V came to 0 bases and at J to 7 bases, leaving 13 bases not matched to a gene. The CDR3 DNA is TGCGCCAGCAGCCAAGATGAGACAGGGGCGCGGATAGGTGAAAAACTGTTTTTT. It specifies CASSQDETGARIGEKLFF.

V usage is TRBV7-9 and J usage is TRBJ2-5; 11 bases align to TRBD2. Unmatched junction bases numbered 8, after V lost 8 bases and J lost 3 bases. The CDR3 consists of 15 residues. CDR1 and CDR2 (germline): SEHNR, FQNEAQ (reference sequence). CDR3 protein: CASGRRGLAEETQYF. DNA of the CDR3: TGTGCCAGCGGGCGACGGGGACTAGCGGAAGAGACCCAGTACTTC.

With regard to this clone: At the DNA level, this CDR3 is encoded by other sequences in the same sample as well. CDR3 residues: CASSGGGNQPQHF. The DNA for the CDR3 is TGTGCCAGCAGTGGGGGTGGCAATCAGCCCCAGCATTTT. The genes are TRBV6-5 and TRBJ1-5, with a weak D call TRBD1 (5 bases). Germline V gene sequence: CDR1 MNHEY, CDR2 SVGAGI. V was trimmed by 5 bases and J by 2 bases, leaving 7 bases between them. The CDR3 runs to 13 residues.

This rearrangement joins TRBV5-1 to TRBJ2-1; 7 bases are a match to TRBD2. Germline CDR1 is SGHRS and CDR2 is YFSETQ. This CDR3 contains 17 residues. The junction had 6 bases not matched to a gene; V was cut back by 0 bases and J by 0 bases. In DNA, the CDR3 is TGCGCCAGCAGCTTGGCGGCTAGCGGTAGCTCCTACAATGAGCAGTTCTTC. Protein sequence: CASSLAASGSSYNEQFF.

On this clone itself: This sample also contains other DNA sequences that code for the same CDR3. This chain joins TRBV6-5 and TRBJ1-1; D possibly corresponds to TRBD1 (6 bases). The V gene's germline CDR1 is MNHEY and CDR2 SVGAGI. The CDR3 has 15 residues. V was shortened by 1 base and J by 2 bases, with 11 bases between the two germline ends. This chain's CDR3 is CASSYYGRGNTEAFF. Here the CDR3 DNA reads TGTGCCAGCAGTTACTATGGCAGGGGAAACACTGAAGCTTTCTTT.

The chain combines TRBV7-9 with TRBJ2-7; no firm D call. V dropped 2 bases and J dropped 2 bases, with 7 bases sitting between them. This CDR3 is 13 amino acids long. Germline V gives CDR1 SEHNR, CDR2 FQNEAQ (reference sequence). Written as DNA, the CDR3 is TGTGCCAGCAGCTTACAAGGGACCTACGAGCAGTACTTC. This sequence encodes CASSLQGTYEQYF.